This note documents a single TCR beta chain sequence. Germline loops: CDR1 SGHTA, CDR2 FQGNSA. This CDR3 is 16 amino acids long. J was trimmed by 5 bases and V by 5 bases; bases with no gene match: 10. TCRdb keeps only in-frame clones here, not all; method: immunoSEQ multiplex PCR. The profile shows under 75,000 clones, about 81% of them singletons. This entry is derived from a study of blood T cell repertoires in COVID-19. Turning to the study itself: The origin of the acute and convalescent COVID-19 samples was the United States, Italy and Spain. Nucleic acid was either cDNA or gDNA, and it came from T cells, B-cell-depleted T cells, or PBMCs.

The specimen was peripheral blood. The rearrangement links TRBV7-2 to TRBJ2-3, with 10 bases aligning to TRBD1. The clonotype was recovered from a man older than 75 with acute or convalescent COVID-19. The CDR3 protein is CASSPARTGGVDTQYF. For the CDR3, the DNA is TGTGCCAGCAGCCCAGCGAGGACAGGGGGAGTAGATACGCAGTATTTT.